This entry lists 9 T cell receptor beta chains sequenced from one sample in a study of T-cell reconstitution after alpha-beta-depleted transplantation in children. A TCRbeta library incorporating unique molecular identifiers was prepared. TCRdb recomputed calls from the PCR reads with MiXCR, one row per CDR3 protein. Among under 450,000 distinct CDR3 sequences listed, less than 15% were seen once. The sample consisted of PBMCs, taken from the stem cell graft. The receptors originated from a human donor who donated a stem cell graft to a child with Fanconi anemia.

CDR3 in DNA: TGTGCCAGCAGCTTAGGAATTTTTGCGACAGGGGCGAACACCGGGGAGCTGTTTTTT. Translating it yields CASSLGIFATGANTGELFF. The J gene is TRBJ2-2, the V gene TRBV11-1; 8 bases line up with TRBD1. CDR3 length: 19 amino acids. V was clipped by 1 base and J by 0 bases; unmatched bases: 10. The germline V gene has CDR1 SGHAT and CDR2 FQDESV (reference sequence).

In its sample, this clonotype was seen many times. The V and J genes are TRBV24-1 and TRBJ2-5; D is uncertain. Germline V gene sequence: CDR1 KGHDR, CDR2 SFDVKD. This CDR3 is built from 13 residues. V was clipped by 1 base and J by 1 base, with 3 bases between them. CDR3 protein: CATSDFGQETQYF. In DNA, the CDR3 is TGTGCCACCAGTGATTTCGGCCAAGAGACCCAGTACTTC.

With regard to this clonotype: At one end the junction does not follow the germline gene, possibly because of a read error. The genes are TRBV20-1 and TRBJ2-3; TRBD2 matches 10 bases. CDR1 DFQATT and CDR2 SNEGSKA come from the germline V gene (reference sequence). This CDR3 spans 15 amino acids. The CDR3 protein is CSDRKLAGPTDTQYF. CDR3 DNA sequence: TGCAGTGATAGAAAACTAGCGGGGCCCACAGATACGCAGTATTTT.

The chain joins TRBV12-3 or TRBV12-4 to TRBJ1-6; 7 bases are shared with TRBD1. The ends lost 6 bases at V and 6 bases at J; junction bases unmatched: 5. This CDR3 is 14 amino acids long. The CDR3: CASRLDRRNSPLHF. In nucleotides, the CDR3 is TGTGCCAGCAGACTGGACAGGCGTAATTCACCCCTCCACTTT.

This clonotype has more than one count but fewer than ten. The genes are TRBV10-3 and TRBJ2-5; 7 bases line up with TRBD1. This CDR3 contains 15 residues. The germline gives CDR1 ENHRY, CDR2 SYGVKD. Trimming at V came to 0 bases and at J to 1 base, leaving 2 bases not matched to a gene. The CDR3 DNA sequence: TGTGCCATCAGTGAGTCGGGGGACAGCCAAGAGACCCAGTACTTC. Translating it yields CAISESGDSQETQYF.

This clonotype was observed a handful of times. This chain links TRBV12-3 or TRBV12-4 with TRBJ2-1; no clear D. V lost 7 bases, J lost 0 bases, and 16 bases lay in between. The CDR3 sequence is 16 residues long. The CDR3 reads CASKLRLQSSYNEQFF. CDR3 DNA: TGTGCCAGCAAACTTAGACTGCAGAGCTCCTACAATGAGCAGTTCTTC.

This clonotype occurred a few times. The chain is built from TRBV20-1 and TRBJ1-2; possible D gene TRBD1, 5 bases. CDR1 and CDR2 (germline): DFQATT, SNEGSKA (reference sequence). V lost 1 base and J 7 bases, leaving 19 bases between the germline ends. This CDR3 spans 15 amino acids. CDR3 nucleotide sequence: TGCAGTGCTAGAGCTCCGGGGAGGGGCGAGTCTGGCTACACCTTC. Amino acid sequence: CSARAPGRGESGYTF.

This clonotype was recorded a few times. The CDR3 coding sequence is TGTGCCAGCAGTTATGGGGGGGCTACCTACAATGAGCAGTTCTTC. It codes for CASSYGGATYNEQFF. The chain couples TRBV6-2 or TRBV6-3 to TRBJ2-1; weak D call: TRBD2 (7 bases). CDR3 length equals 15 residues. V was cut by 3 bases and J by 2 bases, with 11 bases left in between. CDR1 is MNHEY and CDR2 is SVGEGT in the germline V gene.

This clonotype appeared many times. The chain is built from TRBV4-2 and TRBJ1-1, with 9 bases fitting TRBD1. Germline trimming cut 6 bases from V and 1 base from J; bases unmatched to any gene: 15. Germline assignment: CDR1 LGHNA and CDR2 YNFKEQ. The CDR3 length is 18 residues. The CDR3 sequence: CASSPLLRDRVRNTEAFF. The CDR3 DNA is TGTGCCAGCAGTCCTTTACTCCGGGACAGGGTGAGGAACACTGAAGCTTTCTTT.